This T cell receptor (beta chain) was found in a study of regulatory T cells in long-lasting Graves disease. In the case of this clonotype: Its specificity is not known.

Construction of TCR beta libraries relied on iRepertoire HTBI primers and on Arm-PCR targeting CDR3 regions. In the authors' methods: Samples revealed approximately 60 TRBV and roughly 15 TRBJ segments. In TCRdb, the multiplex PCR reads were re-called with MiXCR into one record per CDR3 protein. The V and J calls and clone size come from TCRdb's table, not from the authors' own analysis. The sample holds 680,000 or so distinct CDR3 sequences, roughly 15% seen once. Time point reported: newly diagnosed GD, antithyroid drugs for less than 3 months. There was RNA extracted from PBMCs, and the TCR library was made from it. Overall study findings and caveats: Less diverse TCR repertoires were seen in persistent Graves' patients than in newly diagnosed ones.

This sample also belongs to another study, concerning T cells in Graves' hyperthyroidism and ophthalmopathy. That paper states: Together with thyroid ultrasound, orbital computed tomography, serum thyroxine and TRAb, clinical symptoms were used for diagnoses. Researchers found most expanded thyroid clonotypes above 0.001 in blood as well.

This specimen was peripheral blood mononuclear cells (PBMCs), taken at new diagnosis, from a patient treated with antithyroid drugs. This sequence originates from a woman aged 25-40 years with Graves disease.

This CDR3 is CAISELAGAREQYF. The DNA of the CDR3 is TGTGCCATCAGTGAACTAGCGGGAGCACGCGAGCAGTACTTC. The V and J genes are TRBV10-3 and TRBJ2-7; TRBD2 aligns across 11 bases. V lost 3 bases, J lost 6 bases, and 4 bases stayed unmatched. This CDR3 contains 14 residues. Germline V gene data show CDR1 as ENHRY and CDR2 as SYGVKD.